Detailed here is one T cell receptor beta chain. It lacks a known antigen. Nothing much larger sits one base from this clone, and base qualities are not available. The data stem from a study of cytomegalovirus exposure and HLA in healthy donors (dated by TCRdb to 2016 to 2017). Concerning the study at large: In an earlier analysis of 450 to 750 of the donors, 276 Gb of sequence data and just under 120 million unique TCR beta sequences from roughly 180 million T cells were reported. An early release covering roughly 600 HLA-typed donors comprised about 320 gigabases of sequencing data and tens of millions of unique TCR sequences. Of the approximately 400 genotyped donors, 80% to 90% were placed in the genetic ancestry cluster associated with self-reported Caucasian donors. The aim of the study was to test whether cataloging public T cell receptors could identify signatures of past pathogen exposure. Using immunosequencing, the study profiled T cell repertoires from some 670 subjects and related those repertoires to cytomegalovirus serostatus. A separate validation cohort of approximately 130 different subjects was used in addition to the approximately 610-subject first cohort. To predict cytomegalovirus infection status, the study combined high-throughput TCR immunosequencing, statistical association of individual TCRs with disease status, and machine learning. A later analysis re-analyzed previously published TCR beta repertoires from roughly 630 donors and added high-resolution HLA genotyping to study TCR occurrence patterns. Rather than drawing on any new phenotypic data, the later analysis identified candidate immune exposures from TCR beta sequences and the way those sequences occurred across donors. An earlier analysis of about 600 of the donors used high-throughput TCR beta sequencing to judge whether each TCR beta V gene segment behaved as functional or pseudogenic. Donor age, sex, ethnicity and CMV serostatus were compiled together with the repertoire data. Genome-wide SNP genotypes for about three fifths of the roughly 670 donors were used in a later genetic analysis, which treated that subset as a discovery cohort. All discovery cohort repertoires had been generated using a single sequencing platform. Class I and class II HLA loci were covered by the typing at four-digit resolution. The number of typed donors differed by locus: 629-630 for A, B, C, DRB1 and DQB1; approximately 520 for DQA1; 600 to 610 for DPA1; and 450 to 480 for DPB1. Because of strong linkage in the cohort, four or five DR-DQ haplotypes were treated as single units for association and clustering. Across approximately 420 genotyped donors of the cohort, an average of roughly 230,000 unique TCR beta nucleotide sequences per donor were sequenced, and roughly 20% of those sequences were non-productive.

Library prep was done by the immunoSEQ multiplex PCR assay. The multiplex PCR relied on a mix of 60 forward primers for TCR Vbeta segments and 13 reverse primers for TCR Jbeta segments. The CDR3 region of rearranged TCR beta genes was amplified from genomic DNA by a multiplex PCR assay. The amplified TCR beta libraries were sequenced on the Illumina HiSeq System as 87-base-pair reads. The original methods were these. In a later analysis, tens of millions of unique TCR beta chains were counted across the roughly 610 repertoires, and roughly 11 million of these chains were shared by at least two donors. To remove PCR and sequencing errors, raw reads were error-corrected and collapsed into unique sequences using a nearest-neighbor algorithm that merged closely related sequences. CDR3 sequences were aligned to IMGT reference sequences to assign V, D and J gene segments. For a sequence to be retained, a match of at least six nucleotides to both a V gene segment and a J gene segment was required. Rearrangements were classified as productive when the CDR3 lacked stop codons and remained in frame with V and J, and all other rearrangements were classified as non-productive. Following IMGT convention, CDR3 was defined as the stretch from the second conserved V-encoded cysteine to the conserved J-encoded phenylalanine. Sequences without an unambiguous match to a single V gene segment were excluded from the earlier analysis of 450 to 750 of the donors. In an earlier analysis of approximately 590 of the donors, a V segment was called functional when productive rearrangements were above 56.7%, and segregating when the standard deviation between donors exceeded 5%. A statistical classification framework was developed to diagnose cytomegalovirus status using the catalog of TCR beta chain sequences. V and J gene assignment, in a later analysis, came from comparing TCR nucleotide sequences with IMGT/GENE-DB human TR gene sequences. In a later analysis, CDR3 sequences and most-parsimonious VDJ recombination scenarios were assigned using the TCRdist pipeline. In a later analysis, each TCR beta chain was defined by its CDR3 amino acid sequence together with its V-gene family, and reads without a unique V-gene family were excluded. As a way to deal with suspected cross-contamination and a sequencing artifact, a later analysis dropped 592 nucleotide sequences that were highly shared and had low generation probability. In a later analysis, a clonal expansion index for each public chain was calculated from normalized within-repertoire ranks of inferred template counts. In a later analysis, generation probabilities were computed with a VDJ recombination model fitted to out-of-frame rearrangements, and the resulting probabilities were checked against IGoR. A later analysis scored TCR-TCR, TCR-HLA and TCR-CMV co-occurrence with hypergeometric tests, applying a repertoire-size bias correction to TCR pairs. A later analysis estimated false discovery rates by permuting HLA or CMV assignments 20 times. In a later analysis, co-occurring TCRs were grouped using DBSCAN, with TCRdist sequence similarity added in when clustering inside HLA-allele-positive subsets. For co-occurrence clustering, repertoires with fewer than 30,000 or more than 120,000 public chains were excluded, along with roughly 5 repertoires with anomalous nucleotide sharing. What TCRdb holds here is the immuneACCESS table cut down to in-frame rearrangements. Part of the clones is not present; checked against another copy, under half of the missing clones reflect an unresolved V gene, and the others are unexplained. That table is the source of V, J and clone size, and D and trimming were worked out from the DNA. The sample table lists 100,000 to 150,000 clones, roughly 72% of them with a count of one. The ten biggest clones cover more than 3.5% of the sample.

Results and caveats for the whole study, not just this receptor: The authors suggested that the approach could potentially be generalized to other disease states and immunological phenotypes. In vitro tests confirmed that a few of the cytomegalovirus-associated TCR beta chains recognize cytomegalovirus antigens. CMV serostatus was the only immune exposure information available for the cohort. According to a later analysis, parvovirus B19, influenza, CMV and Epstein-Barr virus appeared linked to several top co-occurrence clusters. A group of highly shared sequence variants was considered likely to be a technical artifact of the sequencing pipeline. Because counts were too low, 15 to 20 rarely observed V segments, including chromosome 9 orphons, were left out of the earlier analysis of a few hundred of the donors. In a later analysis, the rate of TCR association differed among HLA loci, with DRB1 alleles having the most associated TCRs and HLA-C alleles having the fewest. An association between a missense DCLRE1C variant and V-gene and J-gene trimming of TCR beta chains was found in a later genetic analysis and replicated in an independent cohort. In this cohort, only TCR beta chains were sequenced, and detectable features were limited by the absence of alpha or paired-chain data. A further reported finding was that TCR beta sequences accurately predicted the HLA-A and HLA-B alleles for most subjects in the first cohort. Most TCR sequences were seen in very few donors, while some public TCRs were found in many individuals. In a later genetic analysis, fewer N-insertions in productive TCRs were reported among donors in an Asian-associated ancestry cluster than the approximately 710-donor mean. Broadly in line with IMGT annotations, most TCR beta V segments showed up in productive rearrangements about 90% or about 30% of the time in an earlier analysis of around 550 of the donors. A later analysis associated 16,951 TCR beta sequences with specific HLA alleles at a false discovery rate of 0.05. Because some donors lacked HLA typing at each locus, the association tests relied only on the typed subset. In a later analysis, most CMV-associated TCR beta chains were found to appear HLA-restricted, with HLA associations seemingly driven largely by CMV exposure. Some IMGT-functional V segments, including TRBV6-2 and TRBV6-3, could not be told apart with the 87-base-pair reads, so those segments were excluded. In a later analysis, HLA-associated TCR beta chains showed more clonal expansion and lower generation probabilities than non-associated chains that were equally common. When HLA alleles, especially DR and DQ, strongly co-occurred, attributing TCR associations to individual alleles was difficult. A total of some 180 TCR beta chains were listed by the study as associated with cytomegalovirus. Linkage disequilibrium might explain the correlated functional status among segregating V segments, but an unknown experimental factor could not be excluded. Cytomegalovirus status was reported to be diagnosed by the classifier with high specificity and sensitivity in both the original and validation cohorts. Presence/absence analyses assumed roughly uniform sequencing depth across donors, an assumption that may not hold.

CDR3 length: 14 amino acids, cysteine to phenylalanine. Just the 42-base CDR3 DNA is kept, in frame starting at base 1. Trimming costs V 0 bases and J 4 bases, and their ends lie 7 bases apart. According to the germline V gene, CDR1 reads SGHVS and CDR2 reads FQNEAQ. The cohort comprised around 690 healthy bone marrow donors. At the time of sampling, all cohort members were nominally healthy, though unrecorded immune exposures were likely present. The donor was CMV seropositive and was included in the group of 250 to 350 seropositive cohort members. A peripheral blood sample was provided by each donor, and peripheral blood mononuclear cells were used for TCR beta sequencing. Genomic DNA extraction from the blood cell samples was performed with the Qiagen DNeasy Blood Extraction Kit.

This clonotype was sampled from a man in his forties in good health and CMV-seropositive. Source material: PBMCs. This chain is built from TRBV7-8 and TRBJ2-1; tentative D gene TRBD1, with 6 bases matching. Here is the DNA: TGTGCCAGCAGCTTAGCGGGACAATACAATGAGCAGTTCTTC. Translated, it reads CASSLAGQYNEQFF.